This entry lists 3 T cell receptor beta chains sequenced from one sample in a study of control samples from healthy donors and cancer patients (dated by TCRdb to 2018 to 2020). Preparation of the library involved the immunoSEQ multiplex PCR assay. The table comes from immuneACCESS by way of TCRdb, which keeps in-frame sequences with V and J called. Part of the clones is missing from these tables; in studies checked, under half for an unresolved V gene and the rest for unknown reasons. The sample records 90,000 to 110,000 clones, around 89% of which are singletons. The leading ten clones occupy around 17% of the sample. The sequencing input was blood. These receptors all stem from a woman between 50 and 59 years old in good health.

This chain uses TRBV11-3 with TRBJ2-2; unclear D gene. Germline V lookup: CDR1 SGHNT, CDR2 YENEEA. This CDR3 region has 12 residues. Trimming took off 4 bases at V and 7 bases at J, with 7 bases between the two ends. The CDR3 nucleotides are TGTGCCAGCAGCTCCCCGGGCGGGGAGCTGTTTTTT. As protein: CASSSPGGELFF.

This clone was picked up one time. This chain uses TRBV3-1 (or the pseudogene TRBV3-2) with TRBJ1-5; unclear D gene. Germline lookup yields CDR1 LGHDT and CDR2 YNNKEL (reference sequence). CDR3 length equals 14 residues. Trimming pared 1 base from V and 1 base from J, leaving 5 bases between. The CDR3 sequence: CASSQASSNQPQHF. CDR3 in DNA: TGTGCCAGCAGCCAAGCGTCCAGCAATCAGCCCCAGCATTTT.

The chain employs TRBV4-3 and TRBJ1-1; 8 bases align to TRBD1. Germline lookup yields CDR1 LGHNA and CDR2 YSLEER. V gave up 3 bases and J gave up 10 bases; unmatched junction bases: 4. This CDR3 is built from 12 residues. This CDR3 reads CASSHPGQGAFF. In nucleotides, the CDR3 is TGCGCCAGCAGCCACCCTGGACAGGGAGCTTTCTTT.